This passage covers 5 T cell receptor beta chains from one sample sequenced in a study of shared clonotypes between healthy human individuals. Clones were sequenced by immunoSEQ multiplex PCR, and TCRdb holds only the in-frame ones, with some missing. This table holds 90,000 to 120,000 clones, around 65% found once. The sequencing input was memory CD8+ T cells sorted from blood. Subset described: CD45RO+ cells pooled with CCR7-negative TemRA cells. These TCRs come from a woman in her twenties or thirties in good health.

CDR3 in amino acids: CASSIYGGGGNEQFF. DNA for the CDR3: TGTGCCAGTAGTATATATGGCGGGGGGGGCAATGAGCAGTTCTTC. The chain is built from TRBV19 and TRBJ2-1; 9 nucleotides match TRBD2. V was clipped by 2 bases and J by 6 bases; unmatched bases: 5. Per the germline V gene, CDR1 is LNHDA and CDR2 is SQIVND (reference sequence). This CDR3 comprises 15 residues.

This clone was seen just once. The rearrangement uses TRBV14 and TRBJ1-2, with a tentative D call TRBD1 (5 bases). Germline values: CDR1 SGHDN, CDR2 FVKESK. The CDR3 has 13 amino acids. V was shortened by 1 base and J by 5 bases, with 8 bases between the two germline ends. The CDR3 protein is CASSQVGVYGYTF. Written as DNA, the CDR3 is TGTGCCAGCAGCCAAGTAGGGGTTTATGGCTACACCTTC. The whole variable domain, filled in from reference TRBV14 and TRBJ1-2, reads EAGVTQFPSHSVIEKGQTVTLRCDPISGHDNLYWYRRVMGKEIKFLLHFVKESKQDESGMPNNRFLAERTGGTYSTLKVQPAELEDSGVYFCASSQVGVYGYTFGSGTRLTVV.

The chain has TRBV7-9 and TRBJ2-2; weak D call: TRBD2 (5 bases). Germline V gene sequence: CDR1 SEHNR, CDR2 FQNEAQ (reference sequence). CDR3 length: 16 residues. Trimming stripped 1 base from V and 2 bases from J, with 11 bases between. Here the CDR3 DNA reads TGTGCCAGCAGCTTAGTCCGAGGGTCCAACACCGGGGAGCTGTTTTTT. It codes for CASSLVRGSNTGELFF.

V and J are TRBV9 and TRBJ2-1; 9 bases are shared with TRBD2. Germline V lookup: CDR1 SGDLS, CDR2 YYNGEE. The length of the CDR3 is 18 residues. With V trimmed by 2 bases and J by 0 bases, 9 bases remained unmatched. The DNA of the CDR3 is TGTGCCAGCAGCGTGGGGCTAGCGGGGCCGAGCTCCTACAATGAGCAGTTCTTC. Protein sequence: CASSVGLAGPSSYNEQFF.

The rearrangement links TRBV11-2 to TRBJ2-7, with TRBD2 identical over 10 bases. Germline CDR1 and CDR2: SGHAT and FQNNGV. V lost 5 bases to trimming and J lost 6 bases; unmatched junction nucleotides: 10. The CDR3 has 15 residues. Written as DNA, the CDR3 is TGTGCCAGCAGCACAGGGACTAGCGAGGGCCGCGAGCAGTACTTC. Protein sequence: CASSTGTSEGREQYF.